This TCR beta chain is drawn from a study of blood T cell repertoires in COVID-19 (dated by TCRdb to the early 2020s). For the wider study: Samples from collaborators originated in the United States, Italy and Spain and spanned both the acute and convalescent phases of COVID-19. The material from the prospective study consisted of cDNA or gDNA derived from T cells, B-cell-depleted T cells, or PBMCs. The dataset comprised deeply sampled blood TCRbeta repertoires from subjects exposed to, actively infected with, or recovered from COVID-19. The repertoires were released in a freely available public database meant as a resource for research on the immune response to SARS-CoV-2. Samples came from the ongoing ImmuneRACE study (first 160 participants) plus 1,254 subjects from 6 global collaborators. Sample metadata almost always included a de-identified subject ID, COVID-19 status, age in years and sex. Where HLA class I and class II types were available, the types were taken from metadata supplied by the sample provider, not from assay-based typing.

Notes on this clone: Its antigen is not yet known. Per-base qualities were not stored, and no clone one base away is much larger.

General findings and caveats noted by the study authors: Clinical and demographic metadata were provided uncurated, with the amount varying by source and participant.

CDR1 is given as MNHEY and CDR2 as SVGAGI, both from the germline V gene. V gives up 6 bases and J gives up 0 bases, and the segment between their germline ends measures 9 bases. Inclusive of the bounding cysteine and phenylalanine, the CDR3 is 14 residues long. CDR3 DNA only is kept here, 42 bases in frame from base 1. The immunoSEQ Assay, a bias-controlled multiplex PCR, was used to amplify TCRbeta CDR3 regions from genomic DNA. Concerning the study's data processing: Nucleated cell counts per sample were estimated from amplification of reference gene primers within the assay. To quantify the absolute abundance of each unique TCRbeta CDR3 rearrangement, sequence reads were collapsed and filtered. Productive Simpson clonality was computed per sample as the square root of Simpson's diversity index over productive rearrangements. What TCRdb holds here is the immuneACCESS table cut down to in-frame rearrangements. Part of the clones is not present; checked against another copy, under half of the missing clones reflect an unresolved V gene, and the others are unexplained. D and trimming were read from the DNA, whereas the V and J calls and clone size are those reported in that table. In all, the sample holds around 120,000 clones, and about 86% of those were seen once. The biggest ten clones account for approximately 6.3% of the sample.

Whole blood was collected in K2EDTA tubes by collaborating institutions according to the institutions' own protocols. Collaborator samples were shipped for TCRbeta analysis as frozen whole blood, isolated PBMCs, or DNA extracted from either sample type. The sequenced sample was peripheral blood. This TCR came from a man older than 75 with active or convalescent COVID-19. The chain couples TRBV6-5 to TRBJ2-1; the D gene remains uncertain. The CDR3 region reads CASSKASSYNEQFF. The base sequence is TGTGCCAGCAGCAAAGCAAGCTCCTACAATGAGCAGTTCTTC.